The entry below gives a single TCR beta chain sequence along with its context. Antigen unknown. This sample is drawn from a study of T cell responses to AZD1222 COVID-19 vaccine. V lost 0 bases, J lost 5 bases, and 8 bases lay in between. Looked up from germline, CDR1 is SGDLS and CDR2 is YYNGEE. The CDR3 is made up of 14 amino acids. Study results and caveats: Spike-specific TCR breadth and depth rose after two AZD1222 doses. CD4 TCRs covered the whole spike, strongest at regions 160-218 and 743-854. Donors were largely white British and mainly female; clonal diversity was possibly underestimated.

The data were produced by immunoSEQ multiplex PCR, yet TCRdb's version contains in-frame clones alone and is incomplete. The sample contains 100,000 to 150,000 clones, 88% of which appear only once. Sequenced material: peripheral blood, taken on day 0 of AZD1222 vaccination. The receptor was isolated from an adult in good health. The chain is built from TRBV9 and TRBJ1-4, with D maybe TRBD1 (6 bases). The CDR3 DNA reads TGTGCCAGCAGCGTAGCCAGGGGCAATGAAAAACTGTTTTTT. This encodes CASSVARGNEKLFF.